This paragraph covers one TCR beta chain sequence. Antigen specificity is unknown. Germline values: CDR1 SGHRS, CDR2 YFSETQ. V was pared by 4 bases and J by 4 bases, with 7 bases of the junction left unmatched. This CDR3 is built from 14 residues. This entry is derived from a study of beta chain features in type 1 diabetes. Study at large: Examination of sorted cells across all samples involved approximately 100,000,000 cells.

What was sequenced were expressed TCRB transcripts, since all of the isolated RNA had been reverse transcribed. Naive, central memory and regulatory T cell samples produced a mean of about 3.4 million reads. Profiled with immunoSEQ multiplex PCR; TCRdb holds only in-frame clones, not every one. The table includes roughly 290,000 clones, about 15% detected once. Whole-study results and caveats: Any HLA type influence on TCRB rearrangement was left unresolved here. Shortening that was moderate but significant affected the TCRB CDR3s of Type 1 diabetes patients in all four CD4+ subsets. Patients' naive, central memory and regulatory TCRB repertoires appeared more alike than those of healthy donors.

What was sequenced was naive CD4+ T cells from blood. This receptor was taken from a man between 18 and 35 years old with type 1 diabetes. The rearrangement joins TRBV5-1 to TRBJ1-2; the match to TRBD1 covers 7 bases. Here the CDR3 reads CASSEGQPTYGYTF. In DNA form, the CDR3 reads TGCGCCAGCAGCGAGGGACAGCCTACCTATGGCTACACCTTC.